This TCR beta chain was captured by sequencing in a study of identical twins. Template switching added a universal primer site, and cDNA bore unique molecular identifiers. A single record per CDR3 protein comes from TCRdb applying MiXCR to the 5' RACE reads. The repertoire holds approximately 700,000 distinct CDR3 sequences, with over 5% as singletons. Per the germline V gene, CDR1 is SGHRS and CDR2 is YFSETQ. V shed 4 bases and J 0 bases; nucleotides not matched to a gene: 4. The length of the CDR3 is 17 residues. Findings of the study overall: In cord blood, abundant beta clonotypes had fewer insertions; memory showed no trend. Low generation probability was overrepresented in out-of-frame alpha sequences shared by twins. Cross-sectional statistics, not tracking of the same donors, supported the conclusions.

With respect to this clonotype: Its antigen is undetermined.

V gene TRBV5-1 combines with J gene TRBJ2-5, with TRBD2 matching 15 bases. The receptor comes from a man younger than 35 in good health. The sample was naive T cells sorted from blood. CDR3: CASSQGTSGRYQETQYF. Written as DNA, the CDR3 is TGCGCCAGCAGCCAAGGGACTAGCGGGAGGTACCAAGAGACCCAGTACTTC.